The clone carrying this TCR beta chain has just one count. What it binds is unknown. Unique molecular identifiers had been added to the TCR beta cDNA libraries. TCRdb passed the PCR reads through MiXCR, listing each CDR3 protein once. The data hold a few hundred thousand distinct CDR3 sequences, with roughly 30% observed a single time. These data come from a study of post-analysis software for immune sequencing data. Study context: Included courses were relapsing-remitting and secondary progressive multiple sclerosis; progressive-relapsing multiple sclerosis was also included. Regarding the study as a whole: Multiple sclerosis patients had significantly lower normalized Chao1 diversity than controls. Several TRBV segments were more frequent in patients than controls; TRBV5-6, TRBV5-1 and TRBV20-1 belonged to this group.

CDR3 length: 15 residues. The V and J ends lost 1 base and 8 bases respectively, with 17 bases between them. Germline CDR1 and CDR2: LGHNA and YNFKEQ. The V and J genes are TRBV4-2 and TRBJ1-1; D unresolved. The sequencing sample was made of blood. This sequence originates from a girl aged 10-17 years with multiple sclerosis. CDR3 coding DNA: TGTGCCAGCAGCCAAGCTCAAGCTCCCCTCCCAGAAGCTTTCTTT. Translated, it gives CASSQAQAPLPEAFF.